The sequence of this T cell receptor (beta chain) was determined in a study of blood T cell repertoires in COVID-19. Study in general: COVID-19 samples, acute and convalescent, were from the United States, Italy and Spain.

Germline V gene data show CDR1 as KGHDR and CDR2 as SFDVKD. Between the trimmed V and J ends, which lost 4 bases and 3 bases, there was a span of 8 bases. The CDR3 is made up of 14 amino acids. In the original workflow: Counts of nucleated cells, estimated from reference gene primer amplification, were obtained. Profiling relied on immunoSEQ multiplex PCR, and the TCRdb table lists in-frame clones only, not all of them. V and J calls and clone size are copied from that table; D and trimming were computed from the DNA. The sample includes about 120,000 clones, over 65% of them seen just once. The V gene is TRBV24-1, the J gene TRBJ2-2, with D perhaps TRBD1 (6 bases). Sample: peripheral blood. The sequence was obtained from a man between 70 and 80 years old with acute or convalescent COVID-19. The CDR3 coding sequence is TGTGCCACCAGTGAAAACAGGGACACCGGGGAGCTGTTTTTT. Protein sequence: CATSENRDTGELFF.